This T cell receptor (beta chain) comes out of a study of cytomegalovirus exposure and HLA in healthy donors. Background on the study: Inside one of the first data releases sat about 85 million unique TCRs taken from HLA-typed donors.

Concerning this clone: Antigen unknown.

The PCR made use of 60 Vbeta and 13 Jbeta primers. Libraries were prepared by immunoSEQ multiplex PCR; TCRdb keeps only in-frame clonotypes and omits some of them. The profile covers roughly 97,000 clones, with roughly 72% appearing a single time and about 5% taken by the ten largest. The length of the CDR3 is 13 residues. Per germline, CDR1 ENHRY and CDR2 SYGVKD. V was shortened by 6 bases and J by 1 base, with 7 bases between the two germline ends. Study results and caveats: More clonal expansion characterized HLA-associated TCR beta chains than equally common others in a later analysis.

V gene TRBV10-3 combines with J gene TRBJ1-3, with a tentative D call TRBD1 (6 bases). The sequencing sample was made of PBMCs. This receptor was taken from a woman aged 18-29 years in good health and CMV-seropositive. The CDR3 sequence is CAIRQGSGNTIYF. The CDR3 region has the DNA TGTGCCATCAGACAGGGATCTGGAAACACCATATATTTT.